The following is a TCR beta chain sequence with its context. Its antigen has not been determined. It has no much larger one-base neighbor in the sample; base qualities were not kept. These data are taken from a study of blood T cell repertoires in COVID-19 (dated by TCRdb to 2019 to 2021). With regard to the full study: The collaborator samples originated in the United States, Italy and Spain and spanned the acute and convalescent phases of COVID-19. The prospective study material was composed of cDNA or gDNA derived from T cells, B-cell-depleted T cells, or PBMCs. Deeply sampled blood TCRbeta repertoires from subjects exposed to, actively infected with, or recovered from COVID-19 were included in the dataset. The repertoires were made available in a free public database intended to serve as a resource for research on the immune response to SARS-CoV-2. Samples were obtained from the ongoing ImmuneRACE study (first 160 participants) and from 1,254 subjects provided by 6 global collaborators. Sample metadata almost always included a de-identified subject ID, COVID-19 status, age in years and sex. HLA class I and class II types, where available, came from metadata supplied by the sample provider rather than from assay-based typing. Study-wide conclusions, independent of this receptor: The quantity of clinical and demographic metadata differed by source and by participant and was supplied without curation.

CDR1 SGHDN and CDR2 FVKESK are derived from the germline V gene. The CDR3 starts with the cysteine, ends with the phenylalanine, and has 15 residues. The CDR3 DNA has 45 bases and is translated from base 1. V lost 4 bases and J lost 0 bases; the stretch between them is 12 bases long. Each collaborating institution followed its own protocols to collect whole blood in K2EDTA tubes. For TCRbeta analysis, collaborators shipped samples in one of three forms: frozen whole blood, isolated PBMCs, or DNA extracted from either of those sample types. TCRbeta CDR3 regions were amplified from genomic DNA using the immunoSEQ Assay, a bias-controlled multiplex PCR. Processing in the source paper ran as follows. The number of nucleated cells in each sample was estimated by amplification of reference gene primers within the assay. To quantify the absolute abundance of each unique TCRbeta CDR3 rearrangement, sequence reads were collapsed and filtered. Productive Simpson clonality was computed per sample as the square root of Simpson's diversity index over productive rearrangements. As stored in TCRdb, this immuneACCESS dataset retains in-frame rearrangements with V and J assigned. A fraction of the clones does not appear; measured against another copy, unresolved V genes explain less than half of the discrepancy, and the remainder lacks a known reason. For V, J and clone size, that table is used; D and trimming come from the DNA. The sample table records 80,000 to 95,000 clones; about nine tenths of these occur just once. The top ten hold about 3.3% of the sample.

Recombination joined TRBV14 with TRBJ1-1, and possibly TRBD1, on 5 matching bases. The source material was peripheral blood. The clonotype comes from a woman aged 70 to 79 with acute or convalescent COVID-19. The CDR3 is CASSREQALNTEAFF. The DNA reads TGTGCCAGCAGCCGCGAACAGGCACTGAACACTGAAGCTTTCTTT.